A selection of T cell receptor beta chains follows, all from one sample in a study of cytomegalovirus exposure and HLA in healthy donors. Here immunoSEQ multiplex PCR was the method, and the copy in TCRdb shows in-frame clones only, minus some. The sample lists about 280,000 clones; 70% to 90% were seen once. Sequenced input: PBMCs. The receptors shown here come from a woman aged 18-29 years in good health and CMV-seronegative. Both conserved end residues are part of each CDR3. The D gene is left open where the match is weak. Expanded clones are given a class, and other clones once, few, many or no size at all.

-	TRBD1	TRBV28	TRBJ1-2	TGTGCCAGCAGCCGAGACAGGGTCCATGGCTACACCTTC	CASSRDRVHGYTF
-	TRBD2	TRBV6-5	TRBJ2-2	TGTGCCAGCAGTTGGCGGGAGGGGGCGCCCGGGGAGCTGTTTTTT	CASSWREGAPGELFF
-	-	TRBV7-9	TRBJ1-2	TGTGCCAGCAGCTTAACCTCGGGGATAGGGTTTGGCTACACCTTC	CASSLTSGIGFGYTF
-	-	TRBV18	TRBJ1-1	TGTGCCAGCTCACCCCTGACAGCGAACACTGAAGCTTTCTTT	CASSPLTANTEAFF
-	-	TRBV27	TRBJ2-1	TGTGCCAGCAGTTTTAAACGGGGGAATGAGCAGTTCTTC	CASSFKRGNEQFF
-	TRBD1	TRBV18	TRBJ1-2	TGTGCCAGCTCACCAGTTTTAGCAGGGGGGAACTATGGCTACACCTTC	CASSPVLAGGNYGYTF
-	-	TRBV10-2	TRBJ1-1	TGCGCCAGCAGTTGGGGGGATAACACTGAAGCTTTCTTT	CASSWGDNTEAFF
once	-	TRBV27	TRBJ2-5	TGTGCCAGCAGCCGGGGGGCGGGGGAGACCCAGTACTTC	CASSRGAGETQYF
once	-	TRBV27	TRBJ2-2	TGTGCCAGCAGTTTCGTCCCGGGACTCCTGAACACCGGGGAGCTGTTTTTT	CASSFVPGLLNTGELFF
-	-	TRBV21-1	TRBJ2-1	TGTGCCAGCAGCAAAGGGACAGAACTATACAATGAGCAGTTCTTC	CASSKGTELYNEQFF
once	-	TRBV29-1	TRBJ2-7	TGCAGCGTTGAGAAGGAGGGGTACGAGCAGTACTTC	CSVEKEGYEQYF
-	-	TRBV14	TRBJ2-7	TGTGCCAGCAGGGGAGGTACCTACGAGCAGTACTTC	CASRGGTYEQYF
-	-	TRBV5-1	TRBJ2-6	TGCGCCAGCAGCCGCGGTTTGGGGGCCAACGTCCTGACTTTC	CASSRGLGANVLTF
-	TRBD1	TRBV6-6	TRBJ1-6	TGTGCCAGCAGTTACTCAGGGGACAGGGACTCACCCCTCCACTTT	CASSYSGDRDSPLHF
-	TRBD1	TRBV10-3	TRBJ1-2	TGTGCCATCAGCGGGACAGGGTATGGCTACACCTTC	CAISGTGYGYTF
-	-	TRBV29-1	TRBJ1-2	TGCAGCGTTGACATGGAACAGGGCAATTCCCTAGACTATGGCTACACCTTC	CSVDMEQGNSLDYGYTF
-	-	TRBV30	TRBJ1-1	TGTGCCTGGAGGAGGTGGGGACTTAACACTGAAGCTTTCTTT	CAWRRWGLNTEAFF
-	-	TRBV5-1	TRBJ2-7	TGCGCCAGCAGCTTGGCCATTTCCTACGAGCAGTACTTC	CASSLAISYEQYF
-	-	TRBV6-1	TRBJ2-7	TGTGCCAGCTACAGGGAGAACGTCTACGAGCAGTACTTC	CASYRENVYEQYF
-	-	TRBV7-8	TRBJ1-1	TGTGCCAGCAGCTCTACAGGTGTGAAGAACACTGAAGCTTTCTTT	CASSSTGVKNTEAFF
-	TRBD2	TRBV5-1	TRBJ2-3	TGCGCCAGCAGCTTTAGCGGGGGGGCTGTCACAGATACGCAGTATTTT	CASSFSGGAVTDTQYF
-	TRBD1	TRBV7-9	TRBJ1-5	TGTGCCAGCAGCTTCGGACAGGGTAGCCGTCAGCCCCAGCATTTT	CASSFGQGSRQPQHF